This T cell receptor beta chain was identified in a study of cytomegalovirus exposure and HLA in healthy donors. Whole-study findings and limits: Later analysis identified several of the most significant clusters that appeared linked to common viral pathogens. In a later analysis, V- and J-gene trimming of beta chains associated with a DCLRE1C missense variant, replicated independently.

In regard to this clone: Its antigen is not known.

Germline lookup yields CDR1 SQVTM and CDR2 ANQGSEA. The V and J ends lost 5 bases and 4 bases respectively, with 14 bases between them. The CDR3 is made up of 13 amino acids. 13 Jbeta primers and 60 Vbeta primers were used for the PCR. The table came from immunoSEQ multiplex PCR; TCRdb's copy has only in-frame clones and leaves some out. The sample yields 100,000 to 150,000 clones, of which the top ten take up around 2.9%. The chain employs TRBV29-1 and TRBJ1-1, with a possible D match to TRBD1 (6 bases). Material for sequencing was PBMCs. The TCR sequence derives from a young man in good health and CMV-seronegative. CDR3 sequence: CSVFKDSTTEAFF. Here the CDR3 DNA reads TGCAGCGTTTTCAAGGACAGCACCACTGAAGCTTTCTTT.